This T cell receptor beta chain was documented in a study of low-dose radiotherapy and immunotherapy resistance in tumors. Overall study context: Once cycle 1 day 1 began, patients took oral aspirin 300 mg daily for four cycles.

Germline V gives CDR1 MNHEY, CDR2 SMNVEV (reference sequence). The CDR3 has 14 amino acids. Nivolumab, ipilimumab, aspirin, low-dose cyclophosphamide and low-dose radiotherapy were given to donors. Turning to this clonotype: At one boundary the junction diverges from the germline segment, which might be a read error.

Covering alpha and beta chains, TRAV- and TRBV-specific primers were used for the first-strand cDNA. Both a constant-region primer and a V-primer adapter served to amplify TCRs across roughly 22 PCR cycles. In vitro transcription amplified isolated mRNA. TCRdb redid the calling of the reads with MiXCR, one entry per CDR3 protein. The repertoire has about 9,800 distinct CDR3 sequences, 75% of them found once; the top ten carry over 1.1%. The chain is built from TRBV27 and TRBJ2-1; a weak D match, TRBD2 (5 bases). This TCR was recovered from a human donor with advanced metastatic prostate, ovarian, gallbladder or colorectal cancer (not recorded which). This table probably holds off-target reads from a library built for another chain. The CDR3: CATSVASRYNEQFF. The DNA for the CDR3 is TGTGCCACCAGTGTTGCTAGCAGATACAATGAGCAGTTCTTC.